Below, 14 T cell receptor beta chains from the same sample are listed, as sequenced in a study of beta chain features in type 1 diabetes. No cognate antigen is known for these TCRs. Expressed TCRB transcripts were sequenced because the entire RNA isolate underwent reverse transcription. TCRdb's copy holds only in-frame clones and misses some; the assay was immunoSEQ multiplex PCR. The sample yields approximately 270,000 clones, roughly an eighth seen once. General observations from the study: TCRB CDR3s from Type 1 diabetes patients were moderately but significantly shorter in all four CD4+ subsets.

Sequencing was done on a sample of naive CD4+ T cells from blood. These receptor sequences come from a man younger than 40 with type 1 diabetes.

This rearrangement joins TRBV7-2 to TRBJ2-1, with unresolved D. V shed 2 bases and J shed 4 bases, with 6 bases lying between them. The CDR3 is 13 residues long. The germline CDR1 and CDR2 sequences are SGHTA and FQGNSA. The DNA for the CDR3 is TGTGCCAGCAGCTTACCAGATTACAATGAGCAGTTCTTC. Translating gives CASSLPDYNEQFF.

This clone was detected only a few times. As DNA, the CDR3 is TGTGCCAGCAGCTTTCAGAATAGCAATCAGCCCCAGCATTTT. Protein product: CASSFQNSNQPQHF. The rearrangement joins TRBV7-9 to TRBJ1-5, with D uncertain. The CDR3 is 14 residues long. Germline V lookup: CDR1 SEHNR, CDR2 FQNEAQ (reference sequence). Trimming removed 3 bases at V and 0 bases at J, with 6 bases between.

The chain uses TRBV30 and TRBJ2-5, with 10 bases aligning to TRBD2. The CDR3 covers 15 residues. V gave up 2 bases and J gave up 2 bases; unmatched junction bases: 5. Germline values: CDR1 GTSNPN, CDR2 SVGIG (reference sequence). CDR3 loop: CAWSPGLAEQETQYF. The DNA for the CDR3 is TGTGCCTGGAGTCCCGGACTAGCGGAACAAGAGACCCAGTACTTC.

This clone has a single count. CDR3 region: CASQQGGRETQYF. The CDR3 region has the DNA TGTGCCAGCCAACAGGGGGGCCGGGAGACCCAGTACTTC. The chain links TRBV6-1 to TRBJ2-5, with TRBD1 identical over 8 bases. This CDR3 is 13 amino acids long. The germline gives CDR1 MNHNS, CDR2 SASEGT. V lost 8 bases to trimming and J lost 5 bases; unmatched junction nucleotides: 7.

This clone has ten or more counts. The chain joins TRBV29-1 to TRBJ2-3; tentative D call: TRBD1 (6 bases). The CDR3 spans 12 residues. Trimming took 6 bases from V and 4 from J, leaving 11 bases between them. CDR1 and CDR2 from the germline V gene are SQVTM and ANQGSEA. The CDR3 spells CSVSTGSDTQYF. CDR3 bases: TGCAGCGTCTCTACAGGGTCAGATACGCAGTATTTT.

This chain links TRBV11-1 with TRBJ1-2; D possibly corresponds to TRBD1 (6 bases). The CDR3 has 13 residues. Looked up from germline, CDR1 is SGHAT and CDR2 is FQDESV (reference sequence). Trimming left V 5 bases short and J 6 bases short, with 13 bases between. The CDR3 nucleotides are TGTGCCAGCAGCCAGGACAGAGGCCATGGCTACACCTTC. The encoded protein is CASSQDRGHGYTF. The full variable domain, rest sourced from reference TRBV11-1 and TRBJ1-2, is EAEVAQSPRYKITEKSQAVAFWCDPISGHATLYWYRQILGQGPELLVQFQDESVVDDSQLPKDRFSAERLKGVDSTLKIQPAELGDSAMYLCASSQDRGHGYTFGSGTRLTVV.

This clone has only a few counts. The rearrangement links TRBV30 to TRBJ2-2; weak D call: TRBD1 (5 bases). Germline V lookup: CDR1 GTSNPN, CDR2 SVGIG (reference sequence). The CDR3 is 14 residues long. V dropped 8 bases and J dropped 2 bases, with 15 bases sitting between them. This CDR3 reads CARALGPNTGELFF. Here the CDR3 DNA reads TGTGCCCGTGCCCTGGGGCCTAACACCGGGGAGCTGTTTTTT.

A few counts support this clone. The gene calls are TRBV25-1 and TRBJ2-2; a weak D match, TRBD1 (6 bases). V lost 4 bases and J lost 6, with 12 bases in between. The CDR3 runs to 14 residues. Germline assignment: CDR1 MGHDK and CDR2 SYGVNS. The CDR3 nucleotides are TGTGCCAGCAGTGCCTACAGGGTGTCCGGGGAGCTGTTTTTT. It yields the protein CASSAYRVSGELFF.

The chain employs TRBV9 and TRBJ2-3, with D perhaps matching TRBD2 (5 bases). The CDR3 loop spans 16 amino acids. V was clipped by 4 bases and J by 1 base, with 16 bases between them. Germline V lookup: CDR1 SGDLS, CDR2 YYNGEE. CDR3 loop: CASSPLYTRGTDTQYF. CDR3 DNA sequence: TGTGCCAGCAGCCCTCTTTATACTAGGGGCACAGATACGCAGTATTTT.

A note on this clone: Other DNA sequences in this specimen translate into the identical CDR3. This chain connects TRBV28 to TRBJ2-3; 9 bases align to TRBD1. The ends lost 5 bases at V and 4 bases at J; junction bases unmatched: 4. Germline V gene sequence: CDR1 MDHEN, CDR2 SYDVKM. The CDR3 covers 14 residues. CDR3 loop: CASSPGQGPDTQYF. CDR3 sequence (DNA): TGTGCCAGCAGTCCGGGACAGGGACCAGATACGCAGTATTTT.

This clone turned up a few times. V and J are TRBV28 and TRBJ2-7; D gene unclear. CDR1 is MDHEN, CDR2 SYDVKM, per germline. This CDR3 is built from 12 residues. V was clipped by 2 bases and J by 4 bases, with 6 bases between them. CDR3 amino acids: CASSLQSYEQYF. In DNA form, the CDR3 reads TGTGCCAGCAGTTTACAGTCATACGAGCAGTACTTC.

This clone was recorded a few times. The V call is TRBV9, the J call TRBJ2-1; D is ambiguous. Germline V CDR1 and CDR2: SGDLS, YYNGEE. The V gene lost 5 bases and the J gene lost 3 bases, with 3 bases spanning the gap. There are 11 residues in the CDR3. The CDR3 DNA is TGTGCCAGCAGTCGCTACAATGAGCAGTTCTTC. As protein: CASSRYNEQFF. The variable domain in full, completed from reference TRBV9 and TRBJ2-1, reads DSGVTQTPKHLITATGQRVTLRCSPRSGDLSVYWYQQSLDQGLQFLIQYYNGEERAKGNILERFSAQQFPDLHSELNLSSLELGDSALYFCASSRYNEQFFGPGTRLTVL.

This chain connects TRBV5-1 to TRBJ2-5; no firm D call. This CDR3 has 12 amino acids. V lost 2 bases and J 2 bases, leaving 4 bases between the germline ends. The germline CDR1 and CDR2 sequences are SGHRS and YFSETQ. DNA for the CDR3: TGCGCCAGCAGCTTACATCAAGAGACCCAGTACTTC. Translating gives CASSLHQETQYF.

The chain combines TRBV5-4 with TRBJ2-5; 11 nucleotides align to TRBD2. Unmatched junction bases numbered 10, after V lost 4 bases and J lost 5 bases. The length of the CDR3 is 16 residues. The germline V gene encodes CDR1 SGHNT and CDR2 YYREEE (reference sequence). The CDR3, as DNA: TGTGCCAGCAGCCGGGGCCAGACTAGCGGGGCCGAGACCCAGTACTTC. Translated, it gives CASSRGQTSGAETQYF. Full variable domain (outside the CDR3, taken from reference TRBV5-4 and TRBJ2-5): ETGVTQSPTHLIKTRGQQVTLRCSSQSGHNTVSWYQQALGQGPQFIFQYYREEENGRGNFPPRFSGLQFPNYSSELNVNALELDDSALYLCASSRGQTSGAETQYFGPGTRLLVL.